This T cell receptor (beta chain) came from a study of Ad26.COV2.S vaccination and SARS-CoV-2 variants. Study-level information: The vaccine Ad26.COV2.S was put into the muscle once, or twice with 56 days between.

Profiled with immunoSEQ multiplex PCR; TCRdb holds only in-frame clones, not every one. The sample records fewer than 900,000 clones, about 89% being singletons. Described treatment: some 19 received Ad26.COV2.S at low or high dose, single or two shots; roughly five received placebo; per-sample allocation not given. Specimen acquisition occurred on day 63 following the initial vaccine or placebo injection. Germline CDR1 is SGHVS and CDR2 is FQNEAQ. CDR3 length: 15 residues. V was clipped by 2 bases and J by 8 bases; unmatched bases: 11. The starting material was peripheral blood, obtained in a trial of Ad26.COV2.S vaccine versus placebo. This receptor was taken from a person aged 18-60 years who received the Ad26.COV2.S COVID-19 vaccine or a placebo. The V gene is TRBV7-8, the J gene TRBJ1-2, with 7 bases that match TRBD1. The CDR3 DNA sequence: TGTGCCAGCAGCTTAACGGGGAGACAGGGTGAAGGCTACACCTTC. It specifies CASSLTGRQGEGYTF.